These 3 T cell receptor beta chains originate from one sample sequenced in a study of cytomegalovirus exposure and HLA in healthy donors. Amplification used 60 Vbeta primers and 13 Jbeta primers. Clones were read by immunoSEQ multiplex PCR, and TCRdb kept only the in-frame ones, dropping some. Here the sample spans 100,000 to 150,000 clones, 55% to 75% being singletons. The source material was PBMCs. The source of these receptors is a man in his thirties or forties in good health and CMV-seronegative.

This clone has a handful of counts. This chain uses TRBV7-2 with TRBJ2-1; a possible D gene is TRBD2 (6 bases). Looked up from germline, CDR1 is SGHTA and CDR2 is FQGNSA. V lost 0 bases, J lost 4 bases, and 10 bases lay in between. The CDR3 length is 15 residues. CDR3 region: CASSLAWGEYNEQFF. The CDR3 region has the DNA TGTGCCAGCAGCTTAGCGTGGGGGGAATACAATGAGCAGTTCTTC.

V usage is TRBV6-5 and J usage is TRBJ2-7, with 11 positions matching TRBD2. CDR1 is MNHEY, CDR2 SVGAGI, per germline. V dropped 10 bases and J dropped 1; count of bases not matched to a gene: 6. The CDR3 totals 14 residues. CDR3 nucleotide sequence: TGTGCCACCAGATCTAGCGGGGGGTCCTACGAGCAGTACTTC. Residues: CATRSSGGSYEQYF.

The CDR3 coding sequence is TGTGCCAGCAGCTTACAGCCAGCGGGGGTCACAGATACGCAGTATTTT. This codes for CASSLQPAGVTDTQYF. This chain uses TRBV7-8 with TRBJ2-3; 8 positions match TRBD2. CDR3 length: 16 amino acids. Looked up from germline, CDR1 is SGHVS and CDR2 is FQNEAQ. J gave up 2 bases and V 2 bases, and 6 bases lay outside the gene matches.